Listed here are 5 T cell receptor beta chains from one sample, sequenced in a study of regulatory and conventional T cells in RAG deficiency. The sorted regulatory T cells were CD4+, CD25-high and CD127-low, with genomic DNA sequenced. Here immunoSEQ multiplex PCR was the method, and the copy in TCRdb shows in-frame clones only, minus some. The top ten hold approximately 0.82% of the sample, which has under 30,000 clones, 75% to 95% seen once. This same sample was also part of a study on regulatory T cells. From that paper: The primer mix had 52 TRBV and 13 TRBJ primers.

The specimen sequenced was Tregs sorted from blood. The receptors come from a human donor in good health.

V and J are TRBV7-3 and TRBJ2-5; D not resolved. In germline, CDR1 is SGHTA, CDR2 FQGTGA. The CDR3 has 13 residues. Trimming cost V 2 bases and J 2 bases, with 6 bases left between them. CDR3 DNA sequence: TGTGCCAGCAGCTTAGATACTCAAGAGACCCAGTACTTC. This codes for CASSLDTQETQYF.

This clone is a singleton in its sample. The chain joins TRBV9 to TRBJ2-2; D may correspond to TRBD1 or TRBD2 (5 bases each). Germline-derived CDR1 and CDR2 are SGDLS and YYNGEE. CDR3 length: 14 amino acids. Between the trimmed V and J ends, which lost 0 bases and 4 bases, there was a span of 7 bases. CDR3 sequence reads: CASSVGGFTGELFF. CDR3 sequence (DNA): TGTGCCAGCAGCGTAGGGGGGTTCACCGGGGAGCTGTTTTTT.

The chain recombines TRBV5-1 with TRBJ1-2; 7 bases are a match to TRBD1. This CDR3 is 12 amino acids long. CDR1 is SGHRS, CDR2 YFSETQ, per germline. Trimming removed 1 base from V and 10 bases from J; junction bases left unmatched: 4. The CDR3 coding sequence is TGCGCCAGCAGCTTGACAGGGGTTGACTACACCTTC. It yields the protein CASSLTGVDYTF. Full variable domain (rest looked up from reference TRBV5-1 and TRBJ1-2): KAGVTQTPRYLIKTRGQQVTLSCSPISGHRSVSWYQQTPGQGLQFLFEYFSETQRNKGNFPGRFSGRQFSNSRSEMNVSTLELGDSALYLCASSLTGVDYTFGSGTRLTVV.

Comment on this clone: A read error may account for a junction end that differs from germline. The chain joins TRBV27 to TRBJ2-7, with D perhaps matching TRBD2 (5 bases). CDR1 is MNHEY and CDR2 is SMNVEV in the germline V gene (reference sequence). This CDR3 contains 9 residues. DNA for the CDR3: TGTGCCAGCGGGAGACACCCCGACTTC. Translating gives CASGRHPDF.

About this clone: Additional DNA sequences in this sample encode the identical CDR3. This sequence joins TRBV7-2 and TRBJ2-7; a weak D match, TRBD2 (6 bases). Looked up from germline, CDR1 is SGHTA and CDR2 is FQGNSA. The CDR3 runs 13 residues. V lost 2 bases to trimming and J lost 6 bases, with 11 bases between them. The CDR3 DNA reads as TGTGCCAGCAGCTTAAATTTGGGGGGCGAGCAGTACTTC. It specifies CASSLNLGGEQYF.